This T cell receptor (beta chain) was obtained from a study of spatial heterogeneity in lung cancer. Study conclusions and caveats: Counts of expanded intratumoral alpha and beta TCRs tracked tumor mutation counts.

The CDR3 contains 14 residues. The V and J ends lost 4 bases and 2 bases respectively, with 9 bases between them. Looked up from germline, CDR1 is SGHRS and CDR2 is YFSETQ. Ten or more counts support this clonotype. Its cognate antigen is unknown. Indicated time point: sample taken at primary tumor resection. TCRdb analysed the 5' RACE reads with MiXCR anew, one entry per CDR3 protein. The profile covers a few thousand distinct CDR3 sequences, with 17% appearing a single time and more than 14% taken by the ten largest. This clonotype was obtained from a male donor with early-stage non-small cell lung cancer. This chain links TRBV5-1 with TRBJ1-4, with D unclear. The sequencing here drew on lung tumor tissue, taken at surgery. The CDR3 DNA follows: TGCGCCAGCAGCCCTGCGGAGACTAATGAAAAACTGTTTTTT. Amino acid sequence: CASSPAETNEKLFF.